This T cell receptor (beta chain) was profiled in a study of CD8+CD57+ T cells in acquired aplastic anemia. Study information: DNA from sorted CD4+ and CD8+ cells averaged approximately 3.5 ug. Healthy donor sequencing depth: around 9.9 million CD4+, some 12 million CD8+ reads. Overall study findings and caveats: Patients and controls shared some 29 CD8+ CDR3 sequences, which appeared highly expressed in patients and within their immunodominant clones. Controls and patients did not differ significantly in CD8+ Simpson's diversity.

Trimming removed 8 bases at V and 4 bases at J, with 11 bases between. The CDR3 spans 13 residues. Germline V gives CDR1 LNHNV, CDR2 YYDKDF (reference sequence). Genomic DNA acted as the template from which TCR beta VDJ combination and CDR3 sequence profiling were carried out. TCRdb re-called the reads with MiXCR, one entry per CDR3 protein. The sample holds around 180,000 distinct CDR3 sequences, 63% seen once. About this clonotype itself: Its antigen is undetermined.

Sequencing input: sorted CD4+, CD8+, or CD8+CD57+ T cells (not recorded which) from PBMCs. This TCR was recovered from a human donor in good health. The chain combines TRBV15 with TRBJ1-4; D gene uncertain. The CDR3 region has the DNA TGTGCCACCGGTGGGGTGCTTAATGAAAAACTGTTTTTT. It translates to CATGGVLNEKLFF.